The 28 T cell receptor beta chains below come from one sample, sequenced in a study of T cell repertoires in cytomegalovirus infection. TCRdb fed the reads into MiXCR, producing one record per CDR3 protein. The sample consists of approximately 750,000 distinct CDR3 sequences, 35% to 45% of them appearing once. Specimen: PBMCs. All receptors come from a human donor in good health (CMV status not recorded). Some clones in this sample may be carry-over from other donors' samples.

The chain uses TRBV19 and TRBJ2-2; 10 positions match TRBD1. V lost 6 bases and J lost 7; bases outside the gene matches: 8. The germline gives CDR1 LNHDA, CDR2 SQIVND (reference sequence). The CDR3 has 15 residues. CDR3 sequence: CASRTDRGRSGELFF. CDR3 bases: TGTGCCAGTAGAACTGACAGGGGGCGGAGCGGGGAGCTGTTTTTT.

The CDR3 nucleotides are TGTGCCAGCAGTGATGGGGGGACAGCGAACACTGAAGCTTTCTTT. Translation: CASSDGGTANTEAFF. The rearrangement uses TRBV2 and TRBJ1-1; 7 nucleotides align to TRBD1. This CDR3 has 15 residues. The J segment lost 1 base and the V segment lost 3 bases, leaving 5 bases of the junction unmatched. The germline V gene encodes CDR1 SNHLY and CDR2 FYNNEI. Based on the CDR3 plus reference TRBV2 and TRBJ1-1, the full variable domain is EPEVTQTPSHQVTQMGQEVILRCVPISNHLYFYWYRQILGQKVEFLVSFYNNEISEKSEIFDDQFSVERPDGSNFTLKIRSTKLEDSAMYFCASSDGGTANTEAFFGQGTRLTVV.

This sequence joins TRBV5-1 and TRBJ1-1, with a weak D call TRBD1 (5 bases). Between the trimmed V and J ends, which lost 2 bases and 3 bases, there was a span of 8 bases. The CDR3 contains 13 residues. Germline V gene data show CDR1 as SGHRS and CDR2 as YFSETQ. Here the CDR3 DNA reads TGCGCCAGCAGCTTACGGGACTACACTGAAGCTTTCTTT. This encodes CASSLRDYTEAFF.

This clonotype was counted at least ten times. The CDR3 coding sequence is TGTGCCAGCAGCTTTGGGACAGCTGGGGCCAACGTCCTGACTTTC. It encodes CASSFGTAGANVLTF. The V gene is TRBV11-1, the J gene TRBJ2-6; 7 nucleotides agree with TRBD1. This CDR3 contains 15 residues. The junction had 1 base not matched to a gene; V was cut back by 3 bases and J by 2 bases. Looked up from germline, CDR1 is SGHAT and CDR2 is FQDESV (reference sequence).

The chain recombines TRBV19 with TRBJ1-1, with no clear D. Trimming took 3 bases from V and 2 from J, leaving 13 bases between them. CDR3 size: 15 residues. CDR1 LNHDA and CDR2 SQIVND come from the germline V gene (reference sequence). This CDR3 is CASSIGWESNTEAFF. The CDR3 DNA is TGTGCCAGTAGTATTGGTTGGGAGTCTAACACTGAAGCTTTCTTT.

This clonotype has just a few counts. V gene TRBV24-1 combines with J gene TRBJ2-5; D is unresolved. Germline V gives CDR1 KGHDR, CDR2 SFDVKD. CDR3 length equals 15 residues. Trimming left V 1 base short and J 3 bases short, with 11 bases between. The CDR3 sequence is CATSDFAKSKETQYF. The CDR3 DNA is TGTGCCACCAGTGATTTCGCCAAGTCTAAAGAGACCCAGTACTTC.

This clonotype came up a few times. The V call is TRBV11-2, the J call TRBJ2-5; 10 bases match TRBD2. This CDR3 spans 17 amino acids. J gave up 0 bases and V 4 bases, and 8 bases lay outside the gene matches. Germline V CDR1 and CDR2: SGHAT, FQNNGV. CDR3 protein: CASSSLAGAGYQETQYF. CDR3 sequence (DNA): TGTGCCAGCAGCTCCCTAGCGGGGGCAGGGTACCAAGAGACCCAGTACTTC.

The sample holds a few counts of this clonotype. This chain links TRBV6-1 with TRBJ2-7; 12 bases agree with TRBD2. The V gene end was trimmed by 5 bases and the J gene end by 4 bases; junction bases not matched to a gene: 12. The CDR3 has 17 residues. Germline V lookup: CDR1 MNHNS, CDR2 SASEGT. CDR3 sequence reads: CASSITLTSGRKYEQYF. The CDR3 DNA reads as TGTGCCAGCAGTATAACTCTCACTAGCGGGAGGAAGTACGAGCAGTACTTC.

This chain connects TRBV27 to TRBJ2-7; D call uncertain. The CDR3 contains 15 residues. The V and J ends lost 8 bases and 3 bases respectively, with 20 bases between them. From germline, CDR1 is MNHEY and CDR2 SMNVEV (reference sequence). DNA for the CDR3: TGTGCCAGCCGTATTGGAGCAACGGAACACTACGAGCAGTACTTC. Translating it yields CASRIGATEHYEQYF.

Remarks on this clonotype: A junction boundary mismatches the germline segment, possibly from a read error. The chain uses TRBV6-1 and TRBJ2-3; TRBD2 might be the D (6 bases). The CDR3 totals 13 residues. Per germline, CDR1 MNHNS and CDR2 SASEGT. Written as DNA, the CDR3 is TGTGCCAGCAGCGCTACTAGCAAAGATACGCAGTATTTT. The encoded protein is CASSATSKDTQYF.

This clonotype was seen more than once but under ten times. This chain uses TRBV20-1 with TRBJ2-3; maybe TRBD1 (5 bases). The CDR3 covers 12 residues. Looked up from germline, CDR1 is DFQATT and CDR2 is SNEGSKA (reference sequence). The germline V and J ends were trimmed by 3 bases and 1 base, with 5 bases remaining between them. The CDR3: CSASRGTDTQYF. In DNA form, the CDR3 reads TGCAGTGCTAGCAGGGGCACAGATACGCAGTATTTT.

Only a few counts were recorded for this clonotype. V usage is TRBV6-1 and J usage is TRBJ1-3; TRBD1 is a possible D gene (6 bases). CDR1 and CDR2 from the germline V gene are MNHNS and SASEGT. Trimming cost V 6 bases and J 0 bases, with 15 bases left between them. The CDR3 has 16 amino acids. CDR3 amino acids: CASSFSTGDSGNTIYF. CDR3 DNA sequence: TGTGCCAGCAGCTTTTCGACAGGCGACTCTGGAAACACCATATATTTT.

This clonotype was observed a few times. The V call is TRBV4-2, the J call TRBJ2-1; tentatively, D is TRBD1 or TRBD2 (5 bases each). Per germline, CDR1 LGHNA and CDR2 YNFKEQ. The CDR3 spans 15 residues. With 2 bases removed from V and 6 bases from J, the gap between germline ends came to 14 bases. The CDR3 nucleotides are TGTGCCAGCAGCCAACGATGGGAGCAGGGCAATGAGCAGTTCTTC. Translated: CASSQRWEQGNEQFF.

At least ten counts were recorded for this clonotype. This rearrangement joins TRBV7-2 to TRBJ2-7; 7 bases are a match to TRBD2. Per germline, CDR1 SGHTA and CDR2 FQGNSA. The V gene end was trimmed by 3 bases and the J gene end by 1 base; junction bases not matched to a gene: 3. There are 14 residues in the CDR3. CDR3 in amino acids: CASSLSGKSYEQYF. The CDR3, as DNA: TGTGCCAGCAGCTTGAGCGGGAAATCCTACGAGCAGTACTTC.

The CDR3 protein is CASSKTAENTEAFF. CDR3 DNA: TGCGCCAGCAGCAAAACTGCAGAGAACACTGAAGCTTTCTTT. The chain joins TRBV5-1 to TRBJ1-1, with D hard to call. The CDR3 spans 14 residues. The V gene lost 4 bases and the J gene lost 1 base, with 11 bases spanning the gap. Germline assignment: CDR1 SGHRS and CDR2 YFSETQ. The variable domain in full, with the rest retrieved from reference TRBV5-1 and TRBJ1-1, is KAGVTQTPRYLIKTRGQQVTLSCSPISGHRSVSWYQQTPGQGLQFLFEYFSETQRNKGNFPGRFSGRQFSNSRSEMNVSTLELGDSALYLCASSKTAENTEAFFGQGTRLTVV.

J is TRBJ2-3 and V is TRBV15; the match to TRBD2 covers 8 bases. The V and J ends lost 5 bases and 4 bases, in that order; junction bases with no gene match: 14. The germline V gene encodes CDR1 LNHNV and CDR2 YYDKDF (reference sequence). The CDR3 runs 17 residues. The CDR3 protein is CATSPRGSGREADTQYF. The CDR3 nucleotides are TGTGCCACCAGCCCTAGAGGGAGCGGGAGAGAGGCAGATACGCAGTATTTT.

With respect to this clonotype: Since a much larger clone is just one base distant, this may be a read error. CDR3 in amino acids: CASSLGSAGNTLYF. The CDR3 DNA reads TGTGCCAGCAGTTTAGGGAGTGCTGGAAACACCCTATATTTT. The genes are TRBV28 and TRBJ1-3, with D uncertain. The CDR3 consists of 14 residues. CDR1 and CDR2 (germline): MDHEN, SYDVKM.

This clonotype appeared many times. CDR3 coding DNA: TGCGCCAGCAGCCAAGTTGGTGGGGGGACAGATACGCAGTATTTT. This encodes CASSQVGGGTDTQYF. The chain couples TRBV4-1 to TRBJ2-3, with a possible D match to TRBD2 (6 bases). In germline, CDR1 is MGHRA, CDR2 YSYEKL. V lost 1 base and J 3 bases, leaving 11 bases between the germline ends. CDR3 length: 15 residues.

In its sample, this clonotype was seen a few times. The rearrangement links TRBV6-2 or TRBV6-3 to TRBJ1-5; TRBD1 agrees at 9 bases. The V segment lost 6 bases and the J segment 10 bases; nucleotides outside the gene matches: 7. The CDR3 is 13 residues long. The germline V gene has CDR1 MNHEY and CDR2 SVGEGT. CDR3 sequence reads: CASRRGQGSPQHF. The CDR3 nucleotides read TGTGCCAGCAGGCGGGGACAGGGATCACCCCAGCATTTT.

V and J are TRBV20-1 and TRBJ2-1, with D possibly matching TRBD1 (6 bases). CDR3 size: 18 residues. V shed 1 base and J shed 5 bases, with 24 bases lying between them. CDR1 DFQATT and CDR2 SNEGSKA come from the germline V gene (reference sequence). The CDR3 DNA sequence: TGCAGTGCTAGAGGATGGCCCGCATGGGAGAAGGGGGACAATGAGCAGTTCTTC. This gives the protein CSARGWPAWEKGDNEQFF.

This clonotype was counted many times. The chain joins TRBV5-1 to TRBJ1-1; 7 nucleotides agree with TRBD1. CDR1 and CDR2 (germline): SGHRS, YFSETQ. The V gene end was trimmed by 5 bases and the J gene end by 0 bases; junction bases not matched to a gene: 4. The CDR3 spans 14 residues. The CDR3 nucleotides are TGCGCCAGCAGACCCCAGGGGGTGAACACTGAAGCTTTCTTT. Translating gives CASRPQGVNTEAFF.

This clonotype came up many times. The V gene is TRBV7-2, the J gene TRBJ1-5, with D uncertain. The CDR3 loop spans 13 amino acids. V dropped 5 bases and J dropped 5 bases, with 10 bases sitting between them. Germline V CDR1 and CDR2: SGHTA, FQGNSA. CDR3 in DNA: TGTGCCAGCAGCATAAGATCCGATCAGCCCCAGCATTTT. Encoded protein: CASSIRSDQPQHF.

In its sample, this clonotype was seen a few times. The CDR3, as DNA: TGTGCCTGGGGGACAGGGTCAGTGTTTTCACCCCTCCACTTT. Its protein product is CAWGTGSVFSPLHF. V gene TRBV30 combines with J gene TRBJ1-6, with 9 nucleotides matching TRBD1. Germline V lookup: CDR1 GTSNPN, CDR2 SVGIG (reference sequence). The CDR3 extends over 14 amino acids. Trimming at V came to 5 bases and at J to 9 bases, leaving 8 bases not matched to a gene.

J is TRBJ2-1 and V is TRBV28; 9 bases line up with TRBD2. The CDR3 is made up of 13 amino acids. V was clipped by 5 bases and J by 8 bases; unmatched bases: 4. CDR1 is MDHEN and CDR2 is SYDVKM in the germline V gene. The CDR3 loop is CASSPAGGDEQFF. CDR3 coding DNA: TGTGCCAGCAGTCCAGCGGGGGGCGATGAGCAGTTCTTC.

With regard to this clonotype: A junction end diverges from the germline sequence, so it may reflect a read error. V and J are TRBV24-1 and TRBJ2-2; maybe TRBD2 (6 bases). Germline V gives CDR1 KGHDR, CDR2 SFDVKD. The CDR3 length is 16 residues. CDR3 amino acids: CATSAPTGGTIGDLFF. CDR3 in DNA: TGTGCCACCAGCGCCCCCACAGGAGGGACGATCGGGGACCTGTTTTTT.

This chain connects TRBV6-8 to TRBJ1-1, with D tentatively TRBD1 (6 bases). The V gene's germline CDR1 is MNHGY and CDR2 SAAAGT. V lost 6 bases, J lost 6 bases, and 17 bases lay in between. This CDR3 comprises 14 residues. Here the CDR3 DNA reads TGTGCCAGCAGACGTTCCCCAGGGGAACCTGAAGCTTTCTTT. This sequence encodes CASRRSPGEPEAFF.

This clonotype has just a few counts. This CDR3 reads CAISEGGAANQPQHF. In nucleotides, the CDR3 is TGTGCCATCAGTGAGGGAGGGGCGGCCAATCAGCCCCAGCATTTT. The chain carries TRBV10-3 and TRBJ1-5, with D possibly matching TRBD1 (5 bases). CDR3 length: 15 residues. Germline V gene data show CDR1 as ENHRY and CDR2 as SYGVKD. V lost 2 bases and J 3 bases, leaving 11 bases between the germline ends.

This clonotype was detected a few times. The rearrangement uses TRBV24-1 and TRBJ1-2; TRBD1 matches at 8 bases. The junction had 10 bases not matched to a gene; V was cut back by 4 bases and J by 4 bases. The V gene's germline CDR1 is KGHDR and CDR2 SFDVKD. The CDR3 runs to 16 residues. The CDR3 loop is CATSDSGQGSLYGYTF. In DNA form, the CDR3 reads TGTGCCACCAGTGACTCCGGACAGGGAAGTCTCTATGGCTACACCTTC.